What follows are 23 T cell receptor beta chains derived from one specimen sequenced in a study of OX40 agonist ivuxolimab in advanced cancers. The table came from immunoSEQ multiplex PCR; TCRdb's copy has only in-frame clones and leaves some out. The table includes about 38,000 clones, 80% detected once. The sequenced sample was CD4+ or CD8+ T cells sorted from blood, obtained in a trial of the OX40 agonist ivuxolimab. The receptors originated from an adult with an advanced solid tumor such as melanoma, head and neck, liver or kidney cancer.

In DNA form, the CDR3 reads TGTGCCAGTTTGACTAGTTCAGTCACCGGGGAGCTGTTTTTT. This encodes CASLTSSVTGELFF. The V gene is TRBV6-6, the J gene TRBJ2-2; D is possibly TRBD2 (6 bases). V lost 9 bases and J lost 4, with 15 bases in between. The germline V gene encodes CDR1 MNHNY and CDR2 SVGAGI (reference sequence). The CDR3 is made up of 14 amino acids.

For this clone: The junction shows a germline mismatch at one end, possibly a read error. The chain couples TRBV7-9 to TRBJ1-1; no clear D. From germline, CDR1 is SEHNR and CDR2 FQNEAQ (reference sequence). The CDR3 length is 19 residues. The CDR3 region is CASSPPPGRKKGANTKAFF. The CDR3 DNA follows: TGTGCCAGCAGCCCTCCCCCCGGACGGAAAAAGGGTGCGAACACTAAAGCTTTCTTT. The variable domain in full, completed from reference TRBV7-9 and TRBJ1-1, reads DTGVSQNPRHKITKRGQNVTFRCDPISEHNRLYWYRQTLGQGPEFLTYFQNEAQLEKSRLLSDRFSAERPKGSFSTLEIQRTEQGDSAMYLCASSPPPGRKKGANTKAFFGQGTRLTVV.

V is TRBV9 and J is TRBJ1-2; no clear D gene. The CDR3 runs 10 residues. Germline CDR1 and CDR2: SGDLS and YYNGEE. With 8 bases removed from V and 7 bases from J, the gap between germline ends came to 9 bases. Here the CDR3 DNA reads TGTGCCAGGCGCACCTCTGGCTACACCTTC. It yields the protein CARRTSGYTF.

The chain is built from TRBV5-5 and TRBJ1-1; D call uncertain. Trimming removed 0 bases at V and 3 bases at J, with 6 bases between. The V gene's germline CDR1 is SGHKS and CDR2 YYEKEE (reference sequence). The CDR3 loop spans 13 amino acids. The chain's CDR3 is CASSLDSDTEAFF. Here the CDR3 DNA reads TGTGCCAGCAGCTTGGACAGTGACACTGAAGCTTTCTTT.

The rearrangement links TRBV5-8 to TRBJ1-1; possible D gene TRBD1, 5 bases. V was shortened by 0 bases and J by 1 base, with 10 bases between the two germline ends. Germline V gene sequence: CDR1 SGHTS, CDR2 YDEGEE. The CDR3 runs to 15 residues. The DNA for the CDR3 is TGTGCCAGCAGCTTGGGTGTCAGGGCGAACACTGAAGCTTTCTTT. Translated: CASSLGVRANTEAFF.

This chain connects TRBV6-5 to TRBJ2-2, with 9 bases that match TRBD2. J lost 5 bases, V lost 6 bases, and 7 bases had no gene match. This CDR3 has 15 residues. Germline CDR1 reads MNHEY; CDR2 reads SVGAGI. The CDR3 is CASRKLAGGTGELFF. As DNA, the CDR3 is TGTGCCAGCAGGAAACTAGCGGGCGGGACCGGGGAGCTGTTTTTT.

J is TRBJ1-5 and V is TRBV11-2, with D perhaps TRBD1 (6 bases). V was trimmed by 5 bases and J by 1 base, leaving 15 bases between them. In germline, CDR1 is SGHAT, CDR2 FQNNGV. The length of the CDR3 is 16 residues. The CDR3 loop is CASSPSAGVSNQPQHF. Here the CDR3 DNA reads TGTGCCAGCAGCCCCTCCGCAGGGGTCAGCAATCAGCCCCAGCATTTT.

The CDR3 here is CASSLGRISFSGANVLTF. The CDR3 DNA reads TGCGCCAGCAGCTTGGGACGGATTTCTTTCTCTGGGGCCAACGTCCTGACTTTC. The gene calls are TRBV5-1 and TRBJ2-6; D gene uncertain. Germline CDR1 is SGHRS and CDR2 is YFSETQ. The V end was cut by 0 bases, the J end by 0 bases, with 13 bases between. The CDR3 consists of 18 residues.

J is TRBJ2-1 and V is TRBV27, with 8 positions matching TRBD2. This CDR3 is 15 amino acids long. The germline CDR1 and CDR2 sequences are MNHEY and SMNVEV (reference sequence). With 8 bases clipped from V and 2 bases from J, the junction kept 8 bases outside the gene matches. DNA of the CDR3: TGTGCCAGCGCAATTAGCGGGATACCCTACAATGAGCAGTTCTTC. As protein: CASAISGIPYNEQFF.

The genes are TRBV29-1 and TRBJ2-1, with 10 bases fitting TRBD2. V lost 4 bases and J lost 7; bases outside the gene matches: 7. The CDR3 runs 14 residues. Germline V gene lookup returns CDR1 SQVTM and CDR2 ANQGSEA. CDR3 in DNA: TGCAGCGTTGCAGTAGCGGGGGGCGGGAATGAGCAGTTCTTC. Translation gives CSVAVAGGGNEQFF.

This clone ranks as medium-sized. The chain links TRBV5-1 to TRBJ2-7; 7 bases fit TRBD1. The CDR3 has 17 residues. Per germline, CDR1 SGHRS and CDR2 YFSETQ. V shed 2 bases and J 6 bases; nucleotides not matched to a gene: 17. CDR3 coding DNA: TGCGCCAGCAGCTTAGGCCACCGGGACAGTAAGTCGGGCGAGCAGTACTTC. The encoded protein is CASSLGHRDSKSGEQYF. Variable domain in full (rest from reference TRBV5-1 and TRBJ2-7): KAGVTQTPRYLIKTRGQQVTLSCSPISGHRSVSWYQQTPGQGLQFLFEYFSETQRNKGNFPGRFSGRQFSNSRSEMNVSTLELGDSALYLCASSLGHRDSKSGEQYFGPGTRLTVT.

V is TRBV7-3 and J is TRBJ2-7, with D possibly called TRBD1 or TRBD2 (5 bases each). V lost 2 bases, J lost 0 bases, and 17 bases lay in between. The germline V gene encodes CDR1 SGHTA and CDR2 FQGTGA. The CDR3 length is 17 residues. CDR3 sequence: CASSLPDGRQYSYEQYF. The CDR3 DNA sequence: TGTGCCAGCAGCTTACCAGATGGGAGACAGTACTCCTACGAGCAGTACTTC.

This chain uses TRBV15 with TRBJ2-1, with TRBD1 as a possible D gene (5 bases). There are 14 residues in the CDR3. Per germline, CDR1 LNHNV and CDR2 YYDKDF (reference sequence). The germline V and J ends were trimmed by 3 bases and 7 bases, with 13 bases remaining between them. DNA for the CDR3: TGTGCCACCAGCAGCAGCCAGGGAAAGAATGAGCAGTTCTTC. Protein: CATSSSQGKNEQFF.

The V call is TRBV9, the J call TRBJ2-1; 8 bases match TRBD2. Germline V gene sequence: CDR1 SGDLS, CDR2 YYNGEE. The V segment lost 4 bases and the J segment 3 bases; nucleotides outside the gene matches: 6. The CDR3 loop spans 15 amino acids. In DNA form, the CDR3 reads TGTGCCAGCAGCCTCACCGGGACTAGCTACAATGAGCAGTTCTTC. Translation: CASSLTGTSYNEQFF.

This chain connects TRBV4-3 to TRBJ2-7, with 10 bases identical to TRBD2. This CDR3 is built from 15 residues. V lost 7 bases to trimming and J lost 5 bases; unmatched junction nucleotides: 11. In germline, CDR1 is LGHNA, CDR2 YSLEER. As DNA, the CDR3 is TGCGCCAGCACCAAAGGCGGCCTAGCGGGAGACGAGCAGTACTTC. The encoded protein is CASTKGGLAGDEQYF.

The genes are TRBV7-9 and TRBJ2-1; 9 bases map to TRBD2. The length of the CDR3 is 15 residues. V gave up 3 bases and J gave up 8 bases; unmatched junction bases: 8. Germline CDR1 is SEHNR and CDR2 is FQNEAQ (reference sequence). The CDR3 region is CASSFLSGSRDEQFF. CDR3 bases: TGTGCCAGCAGCTTTCTTAGCGGGAGTCGGGATGAGCAGTTCTTC.

J is TRBJ2-1 and V is TRBV5-1, with 12 bases lining up with TRBD2. This CDR3 is built from 16 residues. Germline V lookup: CDR1 SGHRS, CDR2 YFSETQ. V shed 2 bases and J 7 bases; nucleotides not matched to a gene: 7. CDR3: CASSFLAGGPGNEQFF. Written as DNA, the CDR3 is TGCGCCAGCAGCTTCCTAGCGGGGGGGCCGGGTAATGAGCAGTTCTTC.

V gene TRBV11-2 combines with J gene TRBJ1-2; TRBD1 matches 7 bases. Per germline, CDR1 SGHAT and CDR2 FQNNGV. V lost 4 bases and J lost 4; bases outside the gene matches: 3. The CDR3 runs 13 residues. The CDR3 spells CASSYGTAYGYTF. The CDR3 DNA follows: TGTGCCAGCAGCTACGGGACAGCCTATGGCTACACCTTC.

V is TRBV15 and J is TRBJ2-3; D not certain. The CDR3 length is 12 residues. V lost 1 base, J lost 6 bases, and 5 bases lay in between. Germline CDR1 and CDR2: LNHNV and YYDKDF (reference sequence). This chain's CDR3 is CATSRGPDTQYF. The CDR3 DNA sequence: TGTGCCACCAGCAGAGGCCCGGATACGCAGTATTTT.

This clone was counted between two and nine times. V usage is TRBV7-3 and J usage is TRBJ2-7, with D tentatively TRBD1 (6 bases). Trimming pared 5 bases from V and 7 bases from J, leaving 15 bases between. The CDR3 has 13 amino acids. Germline CDR1 SGHTA, CDR2 FQGTGA. The CDR3 DNA follows: TGTGCCAGCAGCAGGGGACAAGCTACGGAGCAGTACTTC. Translation gives CASSRGQATEQYF.

The chain uses TRBV18 and TRBJ2-7; the match to TRBD2 covers 10 bases. CDR1 is KGHSH and CDR2 is LQKENI in the germline V gene. This CDR3 has 16 amino acids. Trimming cost V 1 base and J 3 bases; bases outside gene matches: 6. The DNA for the CDR3 is TGTGCCAGCTCACCACGGACTAGCGGACCTTTCTACGAGCAGTACTTC. Translated: CASSPRTSGPFYEQYF.

This clone was recorded once. V gene TRBV7-9 combines with J gene TRBJ2-5; 11 bases are shared with TRBD1. The CDR3 is 14 amino acids. The trim removed 5 bases at V and 4 bases at J, leaving 3 bases unmatched. CDR1 and CDR2 (germline): SEHNR, FQNEAQ (reference sequence). CDR3 region: CASSLGTGGETQYF. The CDR3 DNA follows: TGTGCCAGCAGCCTGGGGACAGGGGGAGAGACCCAGTACTTC. Using reference TRBV7-9 and TRBJ2-5 for the parts outside the CDR3, the full variable domain is DTGVSQNPRHKITKRGQNVTFRCDPISEHNRLYWYRQTLGQGPEFLTYFQNEAQLEKSRLLSDRFSAERPKGSFSTLEIQRTEQGDSAMYLCASSLGTGGETQYFGPGTRLLVL.

V is TRBV19 and J is TRBJ2-7; TRBD1 matches at 7 bases. CDR3 length: 14 residues. The V gene end was trimmed by 5 bases and the J gene end by 0 bases; junction bases not matched to a gene: 4. CDR1 and CDR2 (germline): LNHDA, SQIVND (reference sequence). The DNA for the CDR3 is TGTGCCAGTAGTCAGGGACAGAACTCCTACGAGCAGTACTTC. Residues: CASSQGQNSYEQYF.